Shown below are 24 T cell receptor beta chains from a single sample sequenced in a study of early T cells in non-severe SARS-CoV-2 infection (TCRdb year 2021). The library relied on 5' RACE. Instrument on record: NextSeq 500. Using fastp at Q25 and MiXCR, TCRdb reprocessed the public reads and kept productive beta chains. Here each entry gathers all rows of one CDR3 protein and keeps the most common genes and DNA. For this sample there are 75,000 to 80,000 distinct CDR3 sequences; about 11% appear just once. Jointly, the top ten make up 9.5% to 15% of the sample. Sequences were derived from whole blood, sampled at baseline. The receptors were gathered from an adult who was a healthcare worker with PCR-confirmed SARS-CoV-2 infection or an uninfected control (not recorded which).

This rearrangement joins TRBV5-6 to TRBJ1-1; maybe TRBD1 (5 bases). The ends were cut back, 3 bases at V and 0 bases at J, with 24 bases in the middle. The CDR3 is 19 amino acids. The germline V gene has CDR1 SGHDT and CDR2 YYEEEE. This chain's CDR3 is CASSYKTVGQAGVNTEAFF. The CDR3 bases are TGTGCCAGCAGCTACAAGACCGTGGGGCAGGCTGGCGTGAACACTGAAGCTTTCTTT.

The CDR3 is CASSGAGGTDTQYF. CDR3 bases: TGTGCCAGCAGCGGAGCGGGGGGCACAGATACGCAGTATTTT. The chain recombines TRBV11-3 with TRBJ2-3; 8 bases match TRBD2. This CDR3 contains 14 residues. Germline V CDR1 and CDR2: SGHNT, YENEEA. V trimming: 5 bases; J trimming: 1 base; junction bases outside the gene matches: 2.

The chain has TRBV6-6 and TRBJ2-4, with 8 bases lining up with TRBD1. Unmatched junction bases numbered 7, after V lost 2 bases and J lost 4 bases. The germline CDR1 and CDR2 sequences are MNHNY and SVGAGI (reference sequence). This CDR3 has 16 amino acids. In nucleotides, the CDR3 is TGTGCCAGCAGTTACCCGCCCGGGACAGGAAAAAACATTCAGTACTTC. This encodes CASSYPPGTGKNIQYF.

Only a few counts were recorded for this clonotype. The genes are TRBV11-3 and TRBJ2-3, with D perhaps matching TRBD1 (5 bases). The ends were cut back, 6 bases at V and 8 bases at J, with 12 bases in the middle. Germline CDR1 is SGHNT and CDR2 is YENEEA. This CDR3 has 12 amino acids. Here the CDR3 DNA reads TGTGCCAGCAGTCCTGGTCAGGGTACGCAGTATTTT. Translated: CASSPGQGTQYF.

Concerning this clonotype: This may come from a read error, since a much larger clone is one base off. The J gene is TRBJ2-5, the V gene TRBV5-6; the D gene is possibly TRBD1 (5 bases). From germline, CDR1 is SGHDT and CDR2 YYEEEE. CDR3 length: 15 amino acids. Written as DNA, the CDR3 is TGTGCCAACAGCTTGGGGTCCGGTTTGGGGCAGACCCAGTACTTC. The encoded protein is CANSLGSGLGQTQYF.

The chain recombines TRBV7-6 with TRBJ2-3; D is ambiguous. CDR3 length equals 14 residues. With 3 bases removed from V and 1 base from J, the gap between germline ends came to 8 bases. Germline CDR1 and CDR2: SGHVS and FNYEAQ. CDR3 nucleotide sequence: TGTGCCAGCAGCTTTGGCGCCCGCACAGATACGCAGTATTTT. This sequence encodes CASSFGARTDTQYF. Complete variable domain (other parts from reference TRBV7-6 and TRBJ2-3): GAGVSQSPRYKVTKRGQDVALRCDPISGHVSLYWYRQALGQGPEFLTYFNYEAQQDKSGLPNDRFSAERPEGSISTLTIQRTEQRDSAMYRCASSFGARTDTQYFGPGTRLTVL.

This clonotype has a count of ten or more. V is TRBV11-2 and J is TRBJ2-2; 7 nucleotides match TRBD2. J gave up 4 bases and V 4 bases, and 6 bases lay outside the gene matches. CDR1 is SGHAT, CDR2 FQNNGV, per germline. The CDR3 extends over 15 amino acids. This chain's CDR3 is CASSWGGLSTGELFF. The CDR3 DNA follows: TGTGCCAGCAGCTGGGGGGGATTGAGCACCGGGGAGCTGTTTTTT. Together with reference TRBV11-2 and TRBJ2-2, the CDR3 gives the full variable domain: EAGVAQSPRYKIIEKRQSVAFWCNPISGHATLYWYQQILGQGPKLLIQFQNNGVVDDSQLPKDRFSAERLKGVDSTLKIQPAKLEDSAVYLCASSWGGLSTGELFFGEGSRLTVL.

This clonotype was found a few times. V and J are TRBV6-5 and TRBJ1-1; 9 bases match TRBD1. CDR3 length: 17 residues. V was clipped by 6 bases and J by 1 base; unmatched bases: 12. CDR1 and CDR2 (germline): MNHEY, SVGAGI. This chain's CDR3 is CASSRRIGTGSNTEAFF. The CDR3 nucleotides are TGTGCCAGCAGCCGAAGGATCGGGACAGGGTCGAACACTGAAGCTTTCTTT.

The chain uses TRBV2 and TRBJ2-1; D is unresolved. This CDR3 comprises 12 residues. From germline, CDR1 is SNHLY and CDR2 FYNNEI. Trimming took off 5 bases at V and 5 bases at J, with 7 bases between the two ends. In nucleotides, the CDR3 is TGTGCCAGCAGTCCGGATCACAATGAGCAGTTCTTC. Translating it yields CASSPDHNEQFF.

This clonotype was detected only a few times. The V gene is TRBV2, the J gene TRBJ2-1; 8 bases agree with TRBD2. V lost 4 bases and J lost 6; bases outside the gene matches: 8. The germline V gene encodes CDR1 SNHLY and CDR2 FYNNEI. The length of the CDR3 is 15 residues. DNA for the CDR3: TGTGCCAGCAGTGGAGGGACTAGGAGGGGCAATGAGCAGTTCTTC. Amino acids: CASSGGTRRGNEQFF.

The gene calls are TRBV12-3 or TRBV12-4 and TRBJ1-6; perhaps TRBD1 as D (5 bases). The CDR3 sequence is 13 residues long. V lost 6 bases, J lost 9 bases, and 12 bases lay in between. In nucleotides, the CDR3 is TGTGCCAGCAGGGGGACGGAGAGTTCACCCCTCCACTTT. This sequence encodes CASRGTESSPLHF.

This clonotype was observed a handful of times. V and J are TRBV29-1 and TRBJ2-3; TRBD2 agrees at 12 bases. After removal of 3 bases from V and 1 base from J, the junction contained 5 bases not matched to a gene. Germline V CDR1 and CDR2: SQVTM, ANQGSEA. The CDR3 sequence is 16 residues long. CDR3 region: CSVDFWTSGGTDTQYF. CDR3 coding DNA: TGCAGCGTTGATTTTTGGACTAGCGGGGGCACAGATACGCAGTATTTT.

This clonotype was seen a few times. The rearrangement joins TRBV2 to TRBJ2-7, with a possible D match to TRBD1 (6 bases). Germline values: CDR1 SNHLY, CDR2 FYNNEI. This CDR3 is 14 amino acids long. The V and J ends lost 6 bases and 7 bases respectively, with 19 bases between them. The CDR3 region is CASSVDRTDGEQYF. As DNA, the CDR3 is TGTGCCAGCAGCGTAGACAGGACAGATGGGGAGCAGTACTTC.

The V gene is TRBV5-1, the J gene TRBJ2-5; TRBD1 aligns across 7 bases. The CDR3 consists of 16 residues. The germline V gene has CDR1 SGHRS and CDR2 YFSETQ. Trimming at V came to 1 base and at J to 3 bases, leaving 9 bases not matched to a gene. DNA of the CDR3: TGCGCCAGCAGCTTGTTTGGCCAGGGGGTAGAAGAGACCCAGTACTTC. It is translated as CASSLFGQGVEETQYF.

Many counts were recorded for this clonotype. The V and J genes are TRBV9 and TRBJ1-5; D remains unclear. Germline CDR1 and CDR2: SGDLS and YYNGEE. V lost 2 bases and J lost 1, with 4 bases in between. The CDR3 runs 13 residues. CDR3 protein: CASSVYSNQPQHF. DNA for the CDR3: TGTGCCAGCAGCGTCTACAGCAATCAGCCCCAGCATTTT. The whole variable domain, remainder taken from reference TRBV9 and TRBJ1-5, is DSGVTQTPKHLITATGQRVTLRCSPRSGDLSVYWYQQSLDQGLQFLIQYYNGEERAKGNILERFSAQQFPDLHSELNLSSLELGDSALYFCASSVYSNQPQHFGDGTRLSIL.

This chain links TRBV7-6 with TRBJ1-3; tentatively, D is TRBD1 (5 bases). V was cut by 4 bases and J by 3 bases, with 7 bases left in between. Germline-derived CDR1 and CDR2 are SGHVS and FNYEAQ. The CDR3 extends over 13 amino acids. CDR3 bases: TGTGCCAGCAGCTCAGGGTTTGGAAACACCATATATTTT. It codes for CASSSGFGNTIYF.

This clonotype has a handful of counts. The rearrangement links TRBV7-3 to TRBJ2-2; weak D call: TRBD2 (6 bases). Germline assignment: CDR1 SGHTA and CDR2 FQGTGA. Trimming took off 5 bases at V and 2 bases at J, with 12 bases between the two ends. CDR3 length: 15 amino acids. The CDR3 sequence: CASSPGTPNTGELFF. In DNA form, the CDR3 reads TGTGCCAGCAGCCCCGGGACTCCTAACACCGGGGAGCTGTTTTTT.

V is TRBV10-3 and J is TRBJ2-7, with D hard to call. Per the germline V gene, CDR1 is ENHRY and CDR2 is SYGVKD. Trimming removed 3 bases at V and 5 bases at J, with 5 bases between. There are 11 residues in the CDR3. CDR3 sequence: CAISDPNEQYF. The CDR3 DNA reads TGTGCCATCAGTGACCCCAACGAGCAGTACTTC.

The chain joins TRBV12-3 or TRBV12-4 to TRBJ1-3, with D tentatively TRBD1 (5 bases). This CDR3 has 13 residues. V was cut by 2 bases and J by 4 bases, with 6 bases left in between. The CDR3 here is CASSLQGGNTIYF. DNA of the CDR3: TGTGCCAGCAGTTTACAGGGAGGAAACACCATATATTTT.

In regard to this clonotype: A read error may produce the germline difference seen at one junction end. The rearrangement links TRBV4-3 to TRBJ2-1, with 10 bases aligning to TRBD2. CDR1 and CDR2 (germline): LGHNA, YSLEER. The length of the CDR3 is 15 residues. DNA for the CDR3: TGCGTCAGCAGCCAAGGACTAGCGGTCGGGAATGAGCAGTTCTTC. Translating gives CVSSQGLAVGNEQFF.

This clonotype was picked up a small number of times. This chain links TRBV5-1 with TRBJ2-1; tentative D call: TRBD1 (6 bases). Germline V gives CDR1 SGHRS, CDR2 YFSETQ. There are 15 residues in the CDR3. Trimming cost V 0 bases and J 2 bases, with 9 bases left between them. The CDR3 DNA reads as TGCGCCAGCAGCTTGGCAGGGGATCCCTACAATGAGCAGTTCTTC. Its translation: CASSLAGDPYNEQFF. Based on the CDR3 plus reference TRBV5-1 and TRBJ2-1, the full variable domain is KAGVTQTPRYLIKTRGQQVTLSCSPISGHRSVSWYQQTPGQGLQFLFEYFSETQRNKGNFPGRFSGRQFSNSRSEMNVSTLELGDSALYLCASSLAGDPYNEQFFGPGTRLTVL.

This clonotype was observed at least ten times. V usage is TRBV9 and J usage is TRBJ2-3; 8 nucleotides align to TRBD1. J was trimmed by 4 bases and V by 3 bases; bases with no gene match: 4. The germline V gene has CDR1 SGDLS and CDR2 YYNGEE. CDR3 length: 14 residues. The CDR3 DNA reads TGTGCCAGCAGCGCCCGACAGGGGTCAGATACGCAGTATTTT. It yields the protein CASSARQGSDTQYF.

In this sample, this clonotype turned up many times. V and J are TRBV27 and TRBJ2-2; weak D call: TRBD1 (6 bases). This CDR3 has 16 amino acids. V was pared by 3 bases and J by 5 bases, with 16 bases between. Germline V gene lookup returns CDR1 MNHEY and CDR2 SMNVEV (reference sequence). CDR3 DNA: TGTGCCAGCAGTTTGACAGGACAGCTATATACCGGGGAGCTGTTTTTT. This sequence encodes CASSLTGQLYTGELFF.

This clonotype was observed many times. The V gene is TRBV6-1, the J gene TRBJ2-3; 11 nucleotides agree with TRBD2. Per germline, CDR1 MNHNS and CDR2 SASEGT. The CDR3 contains 16 residues. The V and J ends lost 2 bases and 1 base, in that order; junction bases with no gene match: 2. CDR3 nucleotides: TGTGCCAGCAGTGAAATACTAGCGGGGGGCACAGATACGCAGTATTTT. Translating it yields CASSEILAGGTDTQYF.